This T cell receptor (beta chain) was obtained from a study of vaccination effects on CD4 cells after COVID-19. Across the study: Either the mRNA-1273 or the BNT162b2 vaccine was given to participants as two doses.

Whole-study findings and limits: The study found marked clonal contraction of infection- and vaccine-induced clones late after vaccination.

With respect to this clone: Antigen unknown.

Sequencing in the ViraFEST assay came after antigen-specific CD4+ T cells had been expanded with viral peptide pools, which were used to stimulate PBMC. Upon completion of around eleven days in culture, CD4+ T cells were isolated. According to the study, vaccine recipients showed no prior SARS-CoV-2 infection and negative nucleocapsid antibodies. Supplemented with roughly 9 IU/ml IL-2 and 10 ug/ml peptides, 2 million to 2.5 million PBMC per well were kept in culture. Half-medium exchanges with IL-2 medium took place on days 3 and 7. Looked up from germline, CDR1 is MNHEY and CDR2 is SVGAGI. V was clipped by 6 bases and J by 6 bases, with 14 bases between them. The CDR3 length is 14 residues. Sequencing was performed with immunoSEQ multiplex PCR; in TCRdb, only in-frame clones are kept and a portion is missing. The sample holds tens of thousands of clones, over 65% seen once.

This sequence joins TRBV6-5 and TRBJ1-4; the D gene is possibly TRBD1 (6 bases). This specimen was CD4+ T cells from PBMCs cultured with HCoV-NL63 spike peptides, taken before COVID-19 vaccination. The sequence derives from a human donor who received a COVID-19 vaccine. CDR3 nucleotide sequence: TGTGCCAGCAGACAAACAGGGAATTATGAAAAACTGTTTTTT. It encodes CASRQTGNYEKLFF.